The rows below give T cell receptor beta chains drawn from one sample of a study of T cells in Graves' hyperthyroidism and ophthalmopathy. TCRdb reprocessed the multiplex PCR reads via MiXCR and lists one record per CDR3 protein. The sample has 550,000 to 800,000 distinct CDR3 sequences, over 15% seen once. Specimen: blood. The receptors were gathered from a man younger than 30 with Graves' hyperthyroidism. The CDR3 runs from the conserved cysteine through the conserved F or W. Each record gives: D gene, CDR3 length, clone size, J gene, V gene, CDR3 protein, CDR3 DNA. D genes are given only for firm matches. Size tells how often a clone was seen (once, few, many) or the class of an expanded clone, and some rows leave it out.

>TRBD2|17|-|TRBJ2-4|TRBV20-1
CSVRGTSGSGAKNIQYF
TGCAGTGTGAGAGGGACTAGCGGGAGTGGGGCCAAAAACATTCAGTACTTC
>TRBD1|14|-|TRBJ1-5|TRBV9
CASSVGDRGRPQHF
TGTGCCAGCAGCGTAGGGGACAGGGGTCGACCCCAGCATTTT
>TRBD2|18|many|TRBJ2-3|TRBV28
CASSTWEGQRTNTDTQYF
TGTGCCAGCAGTACATGGGAGGGCCAGCGAACTAACACAGATACGCAGTATTTT
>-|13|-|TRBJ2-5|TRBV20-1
CSARSQSAETQYF
TGCAGTGCAAGGAGCCAGTCTGCGGAGACCCAGTACTTC
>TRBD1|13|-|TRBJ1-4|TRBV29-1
CSVGDRLNEKLFF
TGCAGCGTTGGGGACAGACTAAATGAAAAACTGTTTTTT
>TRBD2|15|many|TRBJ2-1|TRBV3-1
CASSQGAGGKNEQFF
TGTGCCAGCAGCCAAGGGGCGGGAGGGAAAAATGAGCAGTTCTTC
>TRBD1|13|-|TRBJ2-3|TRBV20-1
CSAPGTGKHTQYF
TGCAGTGCTCCCGGGACAGGGAAGCATACGCAGTATTTT
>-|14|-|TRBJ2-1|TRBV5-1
CASSLDEGYNEQFF
TGCGCCAGCAGCTTGGACGAGGGCTACAATGAGCAGTTCTTC
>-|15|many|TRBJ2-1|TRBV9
CASSAPPQGGHEQFF
TGTGCCAGCAGCGCTCCTCCGCAGGGGGGGCATGAGCAGTTCTTC
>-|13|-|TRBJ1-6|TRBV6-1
CASKGSGASPLHF
TGTGCCAGCAAGGGCTCGGGTGCTTCACCCCTCCACTTT
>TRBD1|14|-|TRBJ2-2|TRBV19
CASSISQGAGELFF
TGTGCCAGTAGTATATCTCAGGGGGCCGGGGAGCTGTTTTTT
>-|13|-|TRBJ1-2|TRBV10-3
CAISPGISYGYTF
TGTGCCATCAGTCCAGGGATTTCCTATGGCTACACCTTC
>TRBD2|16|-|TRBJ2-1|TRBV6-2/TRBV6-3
CASSYSASGKRGEQFF
TGTGCCAGCAGTTACTCCGCTAGCGGGAAGAGGGGTGAGCAGTTCTTC
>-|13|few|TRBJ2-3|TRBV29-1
CSVGTSSTDTQYF
TGCAGCGTGGGGACCAGTAGCACAGATACGCAGTATTTT
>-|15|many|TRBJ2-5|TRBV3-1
CASSQEGAAKETQYF
TGTGCCAGCAGCCAAGAAGGGGCCGCGAAAGAGACCCAGTACTTC
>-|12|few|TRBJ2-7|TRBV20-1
CSARDQTYEQYF
TGCAGTGCTAGAGATCAGACCTACGAGCAGTACTTC
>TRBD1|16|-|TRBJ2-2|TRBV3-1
CASLRGRDRDTGELFF
TGTGCCAGCCTGAGGGGCAGGGACAGGGACACCGGGGAGCTGTTTTTT
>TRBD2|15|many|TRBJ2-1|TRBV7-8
CASSQLAGGGDEQFF
TGTGCCAGCAGCCAACTAGCGGGAGGTGGCGATGAGCAGTTCTTC
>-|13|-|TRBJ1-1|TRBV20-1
CSARSGGKTEAFF
TGCAGTGCTAGAAGTGGGGGTAAGACTGAAGCTTTCTTT
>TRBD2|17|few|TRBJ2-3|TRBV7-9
CASSSSTSGPSTDTQYF
TGTGCCAGCAGCTCCTCGACTAGCGGGCCTTCCACAGATACGCAGTATTTT
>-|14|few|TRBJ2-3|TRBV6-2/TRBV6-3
CATNRDTSTDTQYF
TGTGCCACCAATCGAGATACTAGCACAGATACGCAGTATTTT
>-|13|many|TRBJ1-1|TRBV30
CAWSWTANTEAFF
TGTGCCTGGAGTTGGACAGCGAACACTGAAGCTTTCTTT
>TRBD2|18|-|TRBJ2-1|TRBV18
CASSPPGLAGPTPNEQFF
TGTGCCAGCTCACCACCGGGACTAGCGGGGCCCACTCCCAATGAGCAGTTCTTC
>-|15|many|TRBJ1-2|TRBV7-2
CASSSDRNSIYGYTF
TGTGCCAGCAGCTCTGACAGGAATTCAATCTATGGCTACACCTTC
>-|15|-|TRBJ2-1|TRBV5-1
CASSFWGSSYNEQFF
TGCGCCAGCAGCTTTTGGGGGAGCTCCTACAATGAGCAGTTCTTC
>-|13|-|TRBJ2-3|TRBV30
CAWAHPSTDTQYF
TGTGCCTGGGCCCATCCGTCCACAGATACGCAGTATTTT
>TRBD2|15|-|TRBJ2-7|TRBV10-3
CAISESPSGIFEQYF
TGTGCCATCAGTGAGTCCCCTAGCGGGATTTTCGAGCAGTACTTC
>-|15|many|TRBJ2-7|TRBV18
CASSPTGTATYEQYF
TGTGCCAGCTCACCAACCGGGACGGCTACCTACGAGCAGTACTTC
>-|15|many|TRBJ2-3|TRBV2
CASSWTGSSTDTQYF
TGTGCCAGCAGTTGGACTGGGTCTAGCACAGATACGCAGTATTTT
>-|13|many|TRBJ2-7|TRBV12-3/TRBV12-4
CASSQTYSYEQYF
TGTGCCAGCAGTCAGACTTATTCCTACGAGCAGTACTTC
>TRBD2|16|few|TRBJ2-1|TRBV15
CATSRGLGPTYNEQFF
TGTGCCACCAGCAGGGGACTAGGACCTACTTACAATGAGCAGTTCTTC
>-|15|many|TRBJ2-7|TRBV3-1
CASSQKGGSSYEQYF
TGTGCCAGCAGCCAAAAAGGTGGGAGCTCCTACGAGCAGTACTTC
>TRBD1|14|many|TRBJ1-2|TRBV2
CASSTDRAYGGYTF
TGTGCCAGCAGTACGGACAGGGCCTATGGGGGCTACACCTTC
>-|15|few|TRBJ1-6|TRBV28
CASMWDSSYNSPLHF
TGTGCCAGCATGTGGGATAGCTCCTATAATTCACCCCTCCACTTT
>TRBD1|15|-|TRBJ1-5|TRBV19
CASREIQGARQPQHF
TGTGCCAGTAGGGAAATACAGGGGGCACGGCAGCCCCAGCATTTT
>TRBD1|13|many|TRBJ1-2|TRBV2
CASSTGTAYGYTF
TGTGCCAGCAGCACGGGGACAGCCTATGGCTACACCTTC
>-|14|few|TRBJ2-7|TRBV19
CASSIRLGAYEQYF
TGTGCCAGTAGTATAAGGCTAGGGGCCTACGAGCAGTACTTC
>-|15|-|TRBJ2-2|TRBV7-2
CASSWGGSPTGELFF
TGTGCCAGCAGTTGGGGAGGATCCCCCACCGGGGAGCTGTTTTTT
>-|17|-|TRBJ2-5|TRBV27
CASRSLSRTGVEETQYF
TGTGCCAGCAGATCACTTTCCCGGACTGGGGTGGAAGAGACCCAGTACTTC
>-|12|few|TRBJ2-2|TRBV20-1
CSASNRPGELFF
TGCAGTGCTAGCAACCGGCCCGGGGAGCTGTTTTTT
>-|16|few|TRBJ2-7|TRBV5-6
CASSFHQIGAHSEQYF
TGTGCCAGCAGCTTCCACCAAATCGGGGCCCATAGCGAGCAGTACTTC
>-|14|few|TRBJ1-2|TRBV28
CASSYPHRAYGYTF
TGTGCCAGCAGCTATCCCCATCGGGCCTATGGCTACACCTTC
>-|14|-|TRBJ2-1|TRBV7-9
CASSLMTGDNEQFF
TGTGCCAGCAGCTTAATGACGGGAGACAATGAGCAGTTCTTC
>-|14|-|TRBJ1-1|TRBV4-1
CASSPDTLNTEAFF
TGCGCCAGCAGCCCGGACACCTTGAACACTGAAGCTTTCTTT
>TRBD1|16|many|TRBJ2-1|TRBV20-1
CSARDVGQGNYNEQFF
TGCAGTGCTAGAGATGTGGGACAGGGGAACTACAATGAGCAGTTCTTC
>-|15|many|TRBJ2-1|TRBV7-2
CASSLGVADYNEQFF
TGTGCCAGCAGCTTAGGGGTAGCCGACTACAATGAGCAGTTCTTC
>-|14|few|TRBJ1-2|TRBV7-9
CASSLLGEVIGYTF
TGTGCCAGCAGCTTACTGGGGGAAGTGATTGGCTACACCTTC
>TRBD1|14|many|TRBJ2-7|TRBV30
CAWSGTGGAYEQYF
TGTGCCTGGAGTGGAACAGGGGGCGCGTACGAGCAGTACTTC
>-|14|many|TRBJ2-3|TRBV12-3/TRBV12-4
CASSLGYSSDTQYF
TGTGCCAGCAGTTTAGGGTACTCCTCCGATACGCAGTATTTT
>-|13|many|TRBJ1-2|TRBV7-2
CASSSPGEYGYTF
TGTGCCAGCAGCTCACCAGGGGAGTATGGCTACACCTTC
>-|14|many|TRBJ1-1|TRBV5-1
CASSLESVNTEAFF
TGCGCCAGCAGCTTGGAGTCAGTGAACACTGAAGCTTTCTTT